Listed below are T cell receptor beta chains from one sample, sequenced in a study of cytomegalovirus exposure and HLA in healthy donors. The repertoire was sequenced with immunoSEQ multiplex PCR; TCRdb's copy has only in-frame clones and lacks some. Of 150,000 to 200,000 clones listed, around four fifths are singletons. Input material: PBMCs. The receptors here all came from a woman aged 50 to 65 in good health and CMV-seropositive. CDR3s leave out the opening cysteine and the closing phenylalanine or tryptophan.

v_gene	j_gene	CDR3aa
TRBV5-6	TRBJ2-1	ASSLRFGGGSYNEQF
TRBV5-1	TRBJ2-5	ASSLVPRGHQETQY
TRBV5-1	TRBJ1-3	ASSPTATVGNTIY
TRBV5-1	TRBJ2-1	ASSWTSGGGSEQF
TRBV5-1	TRBJ2-5	ASSSNSPRSETQY
TRBV7-9	TRBJ2-7	ASRQGYGTTFYEQY
TRBV19	TRBJ2-6	ASTGTKVSGANVLT
TRBV28	TRBJ1-5	ASSFLDRDNQPQH
TRBV6-1	TRBJ2-2	ASSENRGSRELF
TRBV6-5	TRBJ2-3	ASSYEDTQY
TRBV28	TRBJ1-5	ASSDHGSQRSNQPQH
TRBV7-2	TRBJ2-7	ASSPGGSPYEQY
TRBV19	TRBJ2-5	ASSNSGRYQETQY
TRBV5-1	TRBJ1-5	ASSRGTGTGGGQPQH
TRBV9	TRBJ1-3	ASSVEGSASGNTIY
TRBV27	TRBJ1-2	ASVPLSAGDNYGYT
TRBV20-1	TRBJ1-2	SPSVNYGYT
TRBV2	TRBJ2-1	ASSDRDYPLEQF
TRBV9	TRBJ2-2	ASSAKPGQGRINTGELF
TRBV6-1	TRBJ2-1	ASSEFRGDEQF
TRBV7-2	TRBJ1-5	ASSYQWGLGQPQH
TRBV7-4	TRBJ1-6	ASSPTRGELVWGNSPLH
TRBV7-2	TRBJ2-3	ASSLGGGAGRWTDTQY
TRBV9	TRBJ2-3	ASSVASGKQY
TRBV12-5	TRBJ1-6	ASGPPGGGPLH
TRBV7-2	TRBJ2-2	ASSRRRGDTGELF